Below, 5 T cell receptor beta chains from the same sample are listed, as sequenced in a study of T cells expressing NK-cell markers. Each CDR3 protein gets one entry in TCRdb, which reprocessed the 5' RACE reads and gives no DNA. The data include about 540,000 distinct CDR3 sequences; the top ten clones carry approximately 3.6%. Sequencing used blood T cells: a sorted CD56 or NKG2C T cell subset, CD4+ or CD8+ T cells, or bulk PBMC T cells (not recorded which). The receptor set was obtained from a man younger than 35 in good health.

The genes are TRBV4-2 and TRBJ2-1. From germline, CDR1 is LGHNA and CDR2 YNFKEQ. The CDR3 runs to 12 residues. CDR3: CASSQGAYEQFF.

This CDR3 reads CASRWGQETQYF. V gene TRBV28 combines with J gene TRBJ2-5. Germline lookup yields CDR1 MDHEN and CDR2 SYDVKM. The CDR3 consists of 12 residues.

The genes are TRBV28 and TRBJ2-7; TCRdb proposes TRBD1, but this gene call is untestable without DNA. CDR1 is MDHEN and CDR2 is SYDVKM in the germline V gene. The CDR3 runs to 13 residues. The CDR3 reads CATVRDRGLEQYF.

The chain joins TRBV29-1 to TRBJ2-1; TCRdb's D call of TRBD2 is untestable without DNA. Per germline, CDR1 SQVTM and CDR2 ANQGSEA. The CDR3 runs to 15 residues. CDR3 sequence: CSVTPPSGLLNEQFF.

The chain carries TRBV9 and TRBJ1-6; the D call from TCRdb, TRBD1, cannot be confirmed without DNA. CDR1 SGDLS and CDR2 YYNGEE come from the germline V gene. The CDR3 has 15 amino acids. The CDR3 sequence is CASSVNGQYNSPLHF. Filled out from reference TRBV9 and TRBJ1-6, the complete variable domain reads DSGVTQTPKHLITATGQRVTLRCSPRSGDLSVYWYQQSLDQGLQFLIQYYNGEERAKGNILERFSAQQFPDLHSELNLSSLELGDSALYFCASSVNGQYNSPLHFGNGTRLTVT.